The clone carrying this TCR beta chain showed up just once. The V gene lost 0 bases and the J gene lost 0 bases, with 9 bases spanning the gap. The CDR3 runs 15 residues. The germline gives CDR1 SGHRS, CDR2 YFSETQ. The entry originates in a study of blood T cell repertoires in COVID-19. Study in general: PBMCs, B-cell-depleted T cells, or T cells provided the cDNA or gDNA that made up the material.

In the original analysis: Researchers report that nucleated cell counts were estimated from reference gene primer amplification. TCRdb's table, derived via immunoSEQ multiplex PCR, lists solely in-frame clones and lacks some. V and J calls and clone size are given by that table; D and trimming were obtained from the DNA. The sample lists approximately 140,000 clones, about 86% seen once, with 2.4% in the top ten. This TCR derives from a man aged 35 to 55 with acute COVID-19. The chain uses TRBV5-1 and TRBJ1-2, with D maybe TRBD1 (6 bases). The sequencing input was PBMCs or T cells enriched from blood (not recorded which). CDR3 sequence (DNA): TGCGCCAGCAGCTTGGGACAGGTGACTAACTATGGCTACACCTTC. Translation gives CASSLGQVTNYGYTF.